The 20 T cell receptor beta chains below come from one sample, sequenced in a study of identical twins. One entry per CDR3 protein results from TCRdb running MiXCR on the 5' RACE reads. Here the sample spans roughly 710,000 distinct CDR3 sequences, approximately 6.1% being singletons. The specimen sequenced was naive T cells sorted from blood. The receptors originated from a man between 18 and 29 years old in good health.

The chain couples TRBV29-1 to TRBJ1-2; D is undetermined. With 0 bases removed from V and 5 bases from J, the gap between germline ends came to 16 bases. The CDR3 length is 15 residues. In germline, CDR1 is SQVTM, CDR2 ANQGSEA. Here the CDR3 reads CSVEDLEATHYGYTF. In DNA form, the CDR3 reads TGCAGCGTTGAAGATCTAGAGGCGACCCATTATGGCTACACCTTC.

This clonotype has a handful of counts. This sequence joins TRBV3-1 and TRBJ2-1, with D uncertain. V gave up 2 bases and J gave up 8 bases, with 16 bases separating them. The CDR3 loop spans 15 amino acids. From germline, CDR1 is LGHDT and CDR2 YNNKEL (reference sequence). The CDR3 region has the DNA TGTGCCAGCAGCCAAAAGGCGACCCTGAACGATGAGCAGTTCTTC. Encoded protein: CASSQKATLNDEQFF.

The rearrangement uses TRBV20-1 and TRBJ2-1, with TRBD2 matching over 8 bases. V trimming: 2 bases; J trimming: 6 bases; junction bases outside the gene matches: 6. Germline V gene lookup returns CDR1 DFQATT and CDR2 SNEGSKA (reference sequence). The CDR3 loop spans 14 amino acids. The CDR3 region has the DNA TGCAGTGCTAGATTAGCGGGAAGGGGCAATGAGCAGTTCTTC. Protein: CSARLAGRGNEQFF.

Ten or more counts support this clonotype. The J gene is TRBJ1-2, the V gene TRBV4-3; D is ambiguous. Deletions cut 0 bases from V and 7 bases from J, with 12 bases between. The CDR3 is 14 residues long. The germline V gene has CDR1 LGHNA and CDR2 YSLEER. The chain's CDR3 is CASSQEQYGGGYTF. The CDR3 region has the DNA TGCGCCAGCAGCCAAGAGCAGTATGGAGGTGGCTACACCTTC.

The chain couples TRBV15 to TRBJ1-6; 10 bases are a match to TRBD1. V was pared by 5 bases and J by 12 bases, with 4 bases of the junction left unmatched. This CDR3 spans 13 amino acids. CDR1 is LNHNV, CDR2 YYDKDF, per germline (reference sequence). CDR3 sequence reads: CATSRGTGEPLHF. Written as DNA, the CDR3 is TGTGCCACCAGCCGGGGGACAGGGGAACCCCTCCACTTT.

This clonotype was picked up a small number of times. V is TRBV27 and J is TRBJ2-7; TRBD2 might be the D (5 bases). The CDR3 consists of 12 residues. The V end was cut by 2 bases, the J end by 6 bases, with 8 bases between. The germline V gene has CDR1 MNHEY and CDR2 SMNVEV (reference sequence). The CDR3 DNA follows: TGTGCCAGCAGTTTACGGGGATCCGAGCAGTACTTC. It translates to CASSLRGSEQYF.

This clonotype came up many times. This chain uses TRBV7-9 with TRBJ2-3; no clear D. V was clipped by 1 base and J by 4 bases, with 9 bases between them. Germline-derived CDR1 and CDR2 are SEHNR and FQNEAQ (reference sequence). This CDR3 spans 14 amino acids. CDR3 region: CASSLGGRADTQYF. In nucleotides, the CDR3 is TGTGCCAGCAGCTTAGGGGGAAGGGCAGATACGCAGTATTTT.

This clonotype was observed at least ten times. The J gene is TRBJ2-7, the V gene TRBV27, with a possible D match to TRBD2 (6 bases). Germline CDR1 reads MNHEY; CDR2 reads SMNVEV (reference sequence). V gave up 5 bases and J gave up 5 bases, with 16 bases separating them. There are 14 residues in the CDR3. The DNA for the CDR3 is TGTGCCAGCAGTACCCTAGCGAACGACAACGAGCAGTACTTC. This encodes CASSTLANDNEQYF.

This clonotype showed up just a few times. J is TRBJ1-6 and V is TRBV27; D possibly corresponds to TRBD1 (6 bases). Germline V gene sequence: CDR1 MNHEY, CDR2 SMNVEV (reference sequence). Trimming pared 7 bases from V and 6 bases from J, leaving 22 bases between. The CDR3 covers 17 residues. In DNA form, the CDR3 reads TGTGCCAGCAAAACAATCAGGGGAAGTAAGGGTAATTCACCCCTCCACTTT. It specifies CASKTIRGSKGNSPLHF.

CDR3 loop: CASSPQRNRATEQFF. The CDR3 region has the DNA TGTGCCAGCTCACCCCAAAGGAACAGGGCCACCGAGCAGTTCTTC. The rearrangement uses TRBV18 and TRBJ2-1, with D maybe TRBD1 (6 bases). V was clipped by 3 bases and J by 10 bases, with 19 bases between them. Germline assignment: CDR1 KGHSH and CDR2 LQKENI. The CDR3 length is 15 residues.

This clonotype was counted a few times. The chain employs TRBV7-9 and TRBJ2-7, with unresolved D. V lost 0 bases, J lost 4 bases, and 7 bases lay in between. This CDR3 region has 13 residues. CDR1 is SEHNR, CDR2 FQNEAQ, per germline (reference sequence). CDR3 protein: CASSLALNYEQYF. The CDR3 nucleotides read TGTGCCAGCAGCTTAGCCCTAAATTACGAGCAGTACTTC.

J is TRBJ2-7 and V is TRBV20-1; 9 nucleotides line up with TRBD2. The CDR3 extends over 14 amino acids. Trimming took 6 bases from V and 6 from J; bases not matched to a gene: 12. Germline lookup yields CDR1 DFQATT and CDR2 SNEGSKA (reference sequence). CDR3 in amino acids: CSAPVAGEAGEQYF. For the CDR3, the DNA is TGCAGTGCCCCCGTAGCGGGAGAGGCGGGCGAGCAGTACTTC.

The genes are TRBV9 and TRBJ2-3; D perhaps matches TRBD2 (6 bases). Germline lookup yields CDR1 SGDLS and CDR2 YYNGEE. This CDR3 has 16 residues. Trimming removed 0 bases at V and 5 bases at J, with 16 bases between. This CDR3 is CASSVAVASEGDTQYF. Written as DNA, the CDR3 is TGTGCCAGCAGCGTAGCGGTGGCTAGCGAGGGAGATACGCAGTATTTT.

This clonotype was picked up many times. The genes are TRBV20-1 and TRBJ2-3; TRBD2 matches 8 bases. The CDR3 contains 16 residues. V lost 0 bases, J lost 6 bases, and 11 bases stayed unmatched. Germline V CDR1 and CDR2: DFQATT, SNEGSKA (reference sequence). CDR3 DNA: TGCAGTGCTAGAGATCCCGTGGCGGGAGGATTTGATACGCAGTATTTT. This codes for CSARDPVAGGFDTQYF.

In its sample, this clonotype was seen many times. V gene TRBV12-3 or TRBV12-4 combines with J gene TRBJ1-1; D ambiguous. This CDR3 region has 15 residues. The V and J ends lost 1 base and 2 bases respectively, with 11 bases between them. The CDR3 is CASSLVWEFNTEAFF. The CDR3 bases are TGTGCCAGCAGTTTAGTTTGGGAATTCAACACTGAAGCTTTCTTT.

The rearrangement uses TRBV28 and TRBJ2-2; the D gene is possibly TRBD1 (6 bases). Germline V lookup: CDR1 MDHEN, CDR2 SYDVKM. The CDR3 length is 15 residues. The V and J ends lost 5 bases and 1 base respectively, with 11 bases between them. CDR3 loop: CASSPATGNTGELFF. DNA for the CDR3: TGTGCCAGCAGTCCCGCGACAGGGAACACCGGGGAGCTGTTTTTT.

The chain recombines TRBV21-1 with TRBJ2-3; the tabulated D call, TRBD1, remains unverified against the DNA. TRBV21-1 is reported as a pseudogene. There are 14 residues in the CDR3. The CDR3 reads CATAGQGGADTQYF. The CDR3 nucleotides are TGTGCCACAGCGGGTCAGGGTGGGGCAGATACGCAGTATTTT.

This clonotype was picked up many times. This chain connects TRBV20-1 to TRBJ2-1; possible D gene TRBD2, 5 bases. Germline V gene sequence: CDR1 DFQATT, CDR2 SNEGSKA (reference sequence). The V end was cut by 0 bases, the J end by 1 base, with 16 bases between. The CDR3 length is 17 residues. The CDR3 spells CSARDFEAGSSYNEQFF. The CDR3 DNA is TGCAGTGCTAGAGATTTCGAGGCGGGTTCGTCCTACAATGAGCAGTTCTTC.

Turning to this clonotype: This may come from a read error, since a much larger clone is one base off. The DNA of the CDR3 is TGCGCCAGCGGCACCGGGACTAGCGGGATAAGCACAGATACGCAGTATTTT. This encodes CASGTGTSGISTDTQYF. The chain carries TRBV5-1 and TRBJ2-3; TRBD2 aligns across 13 bases. Per germline, CDR1 SGHRS and CDR2 YFSETQ. The junction had 8 bases not matched to a gene; V was cut back by 7 bases and J by 0 bases. The CDR3 length is 17 residues.

This clonotype was recorded many times. The chain has TRBV7-3 and TRBJ1-1; D ambiguous. Germline V gene sequence: CDR1 SGHTA, CDR2 FQGTGA. The CDR3 consists of 13 residues. The V end was cut by 6 bases, the J end by 1 base, with 9 bases between. The CDR3 coding sequence is TGTGCCAGCAGAAGGTCGTGGAACACTGAAGCTTTCTTT. It specifies CASRRSWNTEAFF.